The sequence of this TCR beta chain was determined in a study of identical twins' blood T cells. V dropped 8 bases and J dropped 1 base, with 14 bases sitting between them. CDR3 length: 15 residues. Germline lookup yields CDR1 SNHLY and CDR2 FYNNEI. In its sample, this clonotype was seen a few times. TCRdb fed the 5' RACE reads into MiXCR, producing one record per CDR3 protein. The sample includes fewer than 450,000 distinct CDR3 sequences, roughly 31% seen only once; the top ten take more than 5.5%. J is TRBJ2-2 and V is TRBV2; D possibly uses TRBD1 or TRBD2 (5 bases each). The sample was PBMCs. The sequence was obtained from a woman aged 18-49 years in good health. The CDR3 DNA reads as TGTGCCAGCTGTCGGACACGGGAGAACACCGGGGAGCTGTTTTTT. Protein sequence: CASCRTRENTGELFF.